This TCR beta chain was sequenced during a study of cytomegalovirus exposure and HLA in healthy donors. Donors consisted of healthy bone marrow donors. Overall study results and limits: Many donors carried some public TCRs, although rarity characterized most TCR sequences. Further analysis was carried out later, and it showed several of the most significant clusters appearing linked to common viral pathogens.

Remarks on this clone: Its antigen is unidentified. At the DNA level, this CDR3 is encoded by other sequences in the same sample as well.

The PCR used 60 Vbeta and 13 Jbeta primers. Generated by immunoSEQ multiplex PCR, the TCRdb table keeps only in-frame clones and is missing some. The data contain 80,000 or so clones, approximately 74% of them singletons. Germline V CDR1 and CDR2: MDHEN, SYDVKM. The CDR3 has 11 residues. V shed 3 bases and J shed 7 bases, with 4 bases lying between them. The sequenced sample was PBMCs. The rearrangement links TRBV28 to TRBJ1-5, with unresolved D. The TCR originated in a man between 25 and 39 years old in good health and CMV-seropositive. CDR3 sequence reads: CASSFGQPQHF. In DNA, the CDR3 is TGTGCCAGCAGTTTCGGGCAGCCCCAGCATTTT.